This T cell receptor (beta chain) was found in a study of T-cell reconstitution after alpha-beta-depleted transplantation in children. Study findings and constraints: For some patients, TCRbeta diversity was high at day 60 because of recipient T cells and thymic progenitors that survived.

The TCRbeta library incorporated unique molecular identifiers. One entry per CDR3 protein results from TCRdb running MiXCR on the PCR reads. The sample has hundreds of thousands of distinct CDR3 sequences, 23% seen once. This clonotype was observed a few times. The target antigen is unknown. The CDR3 consists of 16 residues. Trimming cost V 3 bases and J 6 bases; bases outside gene matches: 8. Looked up from germline, CDR1 is MDHEN and CDR2 is SYDVKM. This chain uses TRBV28 with TRBJ2-1, with 10 bases identical to TRBD1. Specimen: PBMCs, mostly from graft donor cells, collected 360 days after TCRalphabeta/CD19-depleted stem cell transplant. This receptor was obtained from a boy under two years old who had a stem cell transplant for acute myeloid leukemia, so the T cells may come from the graft donor. CDR3 in DNA: TGTGCCAGCAGTTTTAGCCCCGGGACAGGGGCCAATGAGCAGTTCTTC. Protein: CASSFSPGTGANEQFF. Using reference TRBV28 and TRBJ2-1 for the parts outside the CDR3, the full variable domain is DVKVTQSSRYLVKRTGEKVFLECVQDMDHENMFWYRQDPGLGLRLIYFSYDVKMKEKGDIPEGYSVSREKKERFSLILESASTNQTSMYLCASSFSPGTGANEQFFGPGTRLTVL.